The T cell receptor (beta chain) under discussion was sequenced for a study of T cells after yellow fever vaccination. Germline CDR1 is SGHRS and CDR2 is YFSETQ. CDR3 size: 15 residues. Trimming removed 0 bases at V and 1 base at J, with 9 bases between. TCRdb itself ran the 5' RACE reads through MiXCR, one entry per CDR3 protein. The data show roughly 74,000 distinct CDR3 sequences, roughly 6.9% seen once. This clonotype has a handful of counts. This clonotype was sampled from a man aged 18-30 years who received the YFV17D yellow fever vaccine. The specimen comprised CD8+ T cells sorted from PBMCs, sampled about 5 days after the first yellow fever vaccination. J is TRBJ2-3 and V is TRBV5-1; no clear D gene. Here the CDR3 DNA reads TGCGCCAGCAGCTTGGTTGGCACGGGCACAGATACGCAGTATTTT. Its translation: CASSLVGTGTDTQYF.